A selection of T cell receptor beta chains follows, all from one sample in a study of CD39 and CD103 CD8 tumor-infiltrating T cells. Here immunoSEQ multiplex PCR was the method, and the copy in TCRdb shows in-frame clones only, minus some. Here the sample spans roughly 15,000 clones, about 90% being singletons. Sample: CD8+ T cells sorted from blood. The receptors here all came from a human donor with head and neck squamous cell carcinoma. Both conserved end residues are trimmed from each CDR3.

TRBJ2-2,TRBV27,ASSLFVGGGNTGELF
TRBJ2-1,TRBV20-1,SARGNNEQF
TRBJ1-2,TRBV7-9,ASSFGLTGDGYGYT
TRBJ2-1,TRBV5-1,ASSLAPLGNEQF
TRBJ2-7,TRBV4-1,ASSPGPGQVTYEQY
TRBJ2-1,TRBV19,ASSIGPGLVFYEQF
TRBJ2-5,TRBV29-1,SVEERGWETQY
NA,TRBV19,ASSISAARELF
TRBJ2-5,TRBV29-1,SAVGTGLVETQY
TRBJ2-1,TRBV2,ASLLATTYNEQF
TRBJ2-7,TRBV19,ASSISEGVWEQY
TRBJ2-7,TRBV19,ASSSGGPLEQY